These 20 T cell receptor beta chains were all obtained from the same sample, sequenced in a study of identical twins. TCRdb redid the calling of the 5' RACE reads with MiXCR, one entry per CDR3 protein. The sample contains fewer than 900,000 distinct CDR3 sequences, approximately 22% of which appear only once. These data are also associated with another study on T cells expressing NK-cell markers.

Input material: PBMCs. Receptor source: a woman between 18 and 29 years old in good health.

The chain carries TRBV6-9 and TRBJ2-2; D ambiguous. V dropped 1 base and J dropped 6 bases, with 15 bases sitting between them. This CDR3 has 16 residues. Germline V CDR1 and CDR2: MNHGY, SVAAGI. The CDR3 nucleotides are TGTGCCAGCAGTTATTTGGCTCACGCGAGACCCGGGGAGCTGTTTTTT. This encodes CASSYLAHARPGELFF.

The V and J genes are TRBV11-1 and TRBJ2-1, with D possibly being TRBD2 (6 bases). V was pared by 5 bases and J by 5 bases, with 16 bases between. The CDR3 spans 15 residues. CDR1 is SGHAT and CDR2 is FQDESV in the germline V gene (reference sequence). The CDR3 sequence: CASSPLWRGNNEQFF. Here the CDR3 DNA reads TGTGCCAGCAGCCCCCTGTGGCGGGGAAACAATGAGCAGTTCTTC.

The chain recombines TRBV9 with TRBJ2-1; 13 bases agree with TRBD2. The CDR3 spans 17 residues. The germline CDR1 and CDR2 sequences are SGDLS and YYNGEE. V was clipped by 3 bases and J by 3 bases; unmatched bases: 6. CDR3 DNA: TGTGCCAGCAGCGCCGGGACTAGCGGGGCGTACTACAATGAGCAGTTCTTC. Protein sequence: CASSAGTSGAYYNEQFF.

The chain uses TRBV10-3 and TRBJ2-7; a weak D match, TRBD1 (5 bases). The germline V gene has CDR1 ENHRY and CDR2 SYGVKD. V was pared by 2 bases and J by 4 bases, with 9 bases between. The CDR3 contains 13 residues. CDR3 nucleotide sequence: TGTGCCATCAGTGAGCTGCAGGGTTACGAGCAGTACTTC. Translating it yields CAISELQGYEQYF.

For the CDR3, the DNA is TGTGCCAGCTCAGTAGACAGGGTCGCGAACACCGGGGAGCTGTTTTTT. This translates into CASSVDRVANTGELFF. The chain combines TRBV18 with TRBJ2-2, with TRBD1 matching 7 bases. V lost 5 bases and J lost 0; bases outside the gene matches: 6. Germline V CDR1 and CDR2: KGHSH, LQKENI. This CDR3 has 16 residues.

This clonotype has more than one count but fewer than ten. The chain has TRBV15 and TRBJ2-5; a possible D gene is TRBD2 (6 bases). Germline loops: CDR1 LNHNV, CDR2 YYDKDF (reference sequence). The CDR3 consists of 15 residues. V lost 8 bases and J lost 5, with 21 bases in between. The CDR3 here is CATSPRGNLEETQYF. The CDR3 DNA is TGTGCCACCTCCCCACGCGGGAATCTAGAGGAGACCCAGTACTTC. Full variable domain (missing parts from reference TRBV15 and TRBJ2-5): DAMVIQNPRYQVTQFGKPVTLSCSQTLNHNVMYWYQQKSSQAPKLLFHYYDKDFNNEADTPDNFQSRRPNTSFCFLDIRSPGLGDTAMYLCATSPRGNLEETQYFGPGTRLLVL.

The genes are TRBV7-2 and TRBJ2-1; 10 nucleotides match TRBD2. V dropped 1 base and J dropped 9; count of bases not matched to a gene: 6. The CDR3 has 15 amino acids. Germline lookup yields CDR1 SGHTA and CDR2 FQGNSA. CDR3 coding DNA: TGTGCCAGCAGCTTAGAGCTAGCGGGAGCAAGTGAGCAGTTCTTC. This codes for CASSLELAGASEQFF.

This clonotype has more than one count but fewer than ten. The CDR3 sequence: CASSLARRDNEQFF. The DNA of the CDR3 is TGTGCCAGCAGTTTAGCGCGCAGGGACAATGAGCAGTTCTTC. The V and J genes are TRBV12-3 or TRBV12-4 and TRBJ2-1; maybe TRBD1 (5 bases). Between the trimmed V and J ends, which lost 0 bases and 5 bases, there was a span of 8 bases. CDR3 length: 14 residues.

This clonotype was seen a handful of times. V usage is TRBV15 and J usage is TRBJ2-7; either TRBD1 or TRBD2 may fit D (6 bases each). CDR1 is LNHNV and CDR2 is YYDKDF in the germline V gene (reference sequence). This CDR3 has 14 amino acids. The germline V and J ends were trimmed by 1 base and 4 bases, with 11 bases remaining between them. DNA of the CDR3: TGTGCCACCAGCAGAGTAGGAGGGGGGTACGAGCAGTACTTC. It is translated as CATSRVGGGYEQYF.

The chain has TRBV20-1 and TRBJ1-1; the D is unclear. Per germline, CDR1 DFQATT and CDR2 SNEGSKA (reference sequence). This CDR3 has 14 amino acids. The germline V and J ends were trimmed by 7 bases and 1 base, with 16 bases remaining between them. In nucleotides, the CDR3 is TGCAGTGAAGCAGAAGTGGCAGGGAACACTGAAGCTTTCTTT. Residues: CSEAEVAGNTEAFF.

This chain links TRBV11-2 with TRBJ2-3; 7 bases are shared with TRBD2. Looked up from germline, CDR1 is SGHAT and CDR2 is FQNNGV. J lost 0 bases, V lost 7 bases, and 7 bases had no gene match. The CDR3 contains 15 residues. CDR3 region: CASTVAGTSTDTQYF. The CDR3 DNA reads TGTGCCAGCACCGTAGCGGGTACGAGCACAGATACGCAGTATTTT.

This clonotype appeared a few times. The chain has TRBV20-1 and TRBJ2-5; D not resolved. V was clipped by 3 bases and J by 5 bases, with 13 bases between them. Germline assignment: CDR1 DFQATT and CDR2 SNEGSKA (reference sequence). The CDR3 length is 13 residues. The CDR3 protein is CSASVASKETQYF. CDR3 nucleotide sequence: TGCAGTGCTAGTGTCGCCTCGAAGGAGACCCAGTACTTC.

The sample holds a few counts of this clonotype. The rearrangement joins TRBV5-4 to TRBJ2-3, with 8 bases aligning to TRBD2. The length of the CDR3 is 16 residues. The junction had 11 bases not matched to a gene; V was cut back by 3 bases and J by 5 bases. Germline V gene sequence: CDR1 SGHNT, CDR2 YYREEE (reference sequence). The CDR3 DNA sequence: TGTGCCAGCAGCTCTGGGGGGCGGGAGGCGGGAGATACGCAGTATTTT. It encodes CASSSGGREAGDTQYF.

This sequence joins TRBV9 and TRBJ2-3, with D hard to call. The CDR3 runs to 16 residues. V lost 4 bases and J lost 3, with 18 bases in between. Germline values: CDR1 SGDLS, CDR2 YYNGEE. CDR3 loop: CASSPARASMTDTQYF. DNA for the CDR3: TGTGCCAGCAGCCCCGCCCGGGCTAGTATGACAGATACGCAGTATTTT. Based on the CDR3 plus reference TRBV9 and TRBJ2-3, the full variable domain is DSGVTQTPKHLITATGQRVTLRCSPRSGDLSVYWYQQSLDQGLQFLIQYYNGEERAKGNILERFSAQQFPDLHSELNLSSLELGDSALYFCASSPARASMTDTQYFGPGTRLTVL.

The V call is TRBV3-1, the J call TRBJ2-1; TRBD2 matches 8 bases. The CDR3 consists of 17 residues. Trimming cost V 4 bases and J 6 bases; bases outside gene matches: 14. Germline values: CDR1 LGHDT, CDR2 YNNKEL (reference sequence). The CDR3 DNA reads as TGTGCCAGCAGCCGCCCCTACCGGATAGCGGGGCTCAATGAGCAGTTCTTC. This sequence encodes CASSRPYRIAGLNEQFF.

This clonotype was detected ten times or more. The CDR3 region has the DNA TGTGCCAGCAGCCAGGGATCCGGCTCCTACAATGAGCAGTTCTTC. Residues: CASSQGSGSYNEQFF. V is TRBV7-9 and J is TRBJ2-1; TRBD1 is a possible D gene (5 bases). Per the germline V gene, CDR1 is SEHNR and CDR2 is FQNEAQ (reference sequence). V lost 5 bases and J lost 0, with 11 bases in between. The CDR3 has 15 residues.

The chain uses TRBV7-9 and TRBJ2-1; D remains ambiguous. CDR3 length: 14 residues. Trimming removed 5 bases from V and 2 bases from J, with 10 bases in between. CDR1 is SEHNR and CDR2 is FQNEAQ in the germline V gene (reference sequence). CDR3 loop: CASSADLTYNEQFF. The CDR3 nucleotides read TGTGCCAGCAGCGCTGACTTGACCTACAATGAGCAGTTCTTC.

This clonotype was seen just once. The chain has TRBV12-3 or TRBV12-4 and TRBJ2-3; TRBD2 matches 9 bases. The V and J ends lost 3 bases and 5 bases, in that order; junction bases with no gene match: 3. This CDR3 region has 14 residues. CDR3 in amino acids: CASSFVAGVDTQYF. As DNA, the CDR3 is TGTGCCAGCAGTTTCGTAGCGGGGGTAGATACGCAGTATTTT.

This clonotype was picked up a small number of times. V and J are TRBV5-6 and TRBJ2-1; D is uncertain. The CDR3 spans 14 residues. Germline CDR1 and CDR2: SGHDT and YYEEEE. V dropped 0 bases and J dropped 7 bases, with 11 bases sitting between them. CDR3 sequence reads: CASSLGFGGNEQFF. The CDR3 region has the DNA TGTGCCAGCAGCTTGGGGTTTGGTGGGAATGAGCAGTTCTTC.

This clonotype came up many times. This chain links TRBV6-2 or TRBV6-3 with TRBJ2-3; the D gene is possibly TRBD2 (6 bases). V was trimmed by 5 bases and J by 10 bases, leaving 19 bases between them. This CDR3 comprises 14 residues. Germline V gene sequence: CDR1 MNHEY, CDR2 SVGEGT. CDR3 amino acids: CASSPGTGARSQYF. The CDR3 nucleotides read TGTGCCAGCAGTCCCGGGACTGGGGCCCGATCGCAGTATTTT.